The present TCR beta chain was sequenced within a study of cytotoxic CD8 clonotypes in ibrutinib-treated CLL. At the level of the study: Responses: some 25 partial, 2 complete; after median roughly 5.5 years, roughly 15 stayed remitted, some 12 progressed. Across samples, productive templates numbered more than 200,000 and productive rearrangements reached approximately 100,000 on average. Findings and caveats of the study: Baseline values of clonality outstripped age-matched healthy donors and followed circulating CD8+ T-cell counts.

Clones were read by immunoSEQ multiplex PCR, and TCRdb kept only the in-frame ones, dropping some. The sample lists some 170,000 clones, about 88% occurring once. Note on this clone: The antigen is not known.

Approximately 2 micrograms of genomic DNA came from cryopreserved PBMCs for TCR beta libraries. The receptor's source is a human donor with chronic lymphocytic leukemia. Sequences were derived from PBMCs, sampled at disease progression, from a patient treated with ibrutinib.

CDR3: CAWSVSGGPRTGNTIYF. CDR3 bases: TGTGCCTGGAGTGTTTCAGGGGGCCCGAGGACTGGAAACACCATATATTTT. J is TRBJ1-3 and V is TRBV30; 8 bases line up with TRBD1. The V gene's germline CDR1 is GTSNPN and CDR2 SVGIG (reference sequence). Trimming took 0 bases from V and 2 from J; bases not matched to a gene: 9. CDR3 length: 17 residues.